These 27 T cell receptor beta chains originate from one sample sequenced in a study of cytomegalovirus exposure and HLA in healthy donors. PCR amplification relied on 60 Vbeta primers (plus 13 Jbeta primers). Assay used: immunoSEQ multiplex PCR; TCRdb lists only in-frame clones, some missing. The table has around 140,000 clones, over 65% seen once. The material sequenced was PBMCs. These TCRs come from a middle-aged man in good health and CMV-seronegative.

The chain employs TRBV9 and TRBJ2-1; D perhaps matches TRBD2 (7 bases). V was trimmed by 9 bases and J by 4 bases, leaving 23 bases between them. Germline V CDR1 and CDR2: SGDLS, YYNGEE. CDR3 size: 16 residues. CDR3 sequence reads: CANEDYAGALYNEQFF. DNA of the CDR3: TGTGCCAACGAAGACTACGCGGGGGCCTTATACAATGAGCAGTTCTTC.

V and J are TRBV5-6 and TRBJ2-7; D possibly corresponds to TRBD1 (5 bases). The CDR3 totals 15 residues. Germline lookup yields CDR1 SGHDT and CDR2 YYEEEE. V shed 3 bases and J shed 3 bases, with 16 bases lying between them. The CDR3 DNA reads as TGTGCCAGCAGCTCCCCCATAGGGGTCCTCTACGAGCAGTACTTC. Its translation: CASSSPIGVLYEQYF. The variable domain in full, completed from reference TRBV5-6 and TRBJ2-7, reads DAGVTQSPTHLIKTRGQQVTLRCSPKSGHDTVSWYQQALGQGPQFIFQYYEEEERQRGNFPDRFSGHQFPNYSSELNVNALLLGDSALYLCASSSPIGVLYEQYFGPGTRLTVT.

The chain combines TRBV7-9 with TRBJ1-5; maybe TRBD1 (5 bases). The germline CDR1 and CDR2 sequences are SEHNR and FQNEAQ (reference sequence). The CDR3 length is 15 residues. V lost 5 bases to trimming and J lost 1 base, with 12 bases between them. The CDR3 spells CASSGPGGSNQPQHF. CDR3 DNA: TGTGCCAGCAGCGGCCCGGGGGGGAGCAATCAGCCCCAGCATTTT.

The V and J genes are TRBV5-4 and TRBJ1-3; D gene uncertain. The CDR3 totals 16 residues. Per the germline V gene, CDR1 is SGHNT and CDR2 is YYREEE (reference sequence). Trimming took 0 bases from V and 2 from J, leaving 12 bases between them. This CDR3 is CASSLESGIAGNTIYF. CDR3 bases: TGTGCCAGCAGCTTGGAATCAGGTATTGCTGGAAACACCATATATTTT.

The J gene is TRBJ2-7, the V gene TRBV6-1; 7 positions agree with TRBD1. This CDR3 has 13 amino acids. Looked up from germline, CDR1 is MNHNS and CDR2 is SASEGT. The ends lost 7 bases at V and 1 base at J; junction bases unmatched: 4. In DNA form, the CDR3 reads TGTGCCAGCAATCCGGGACAGTCCTACGAGCAGTACTTC. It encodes CASNPGQSYEQYF.

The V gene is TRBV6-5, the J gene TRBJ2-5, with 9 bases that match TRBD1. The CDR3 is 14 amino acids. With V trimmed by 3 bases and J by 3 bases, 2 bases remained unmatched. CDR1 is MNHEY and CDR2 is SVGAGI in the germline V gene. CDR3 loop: CASSYRTGEETQYF. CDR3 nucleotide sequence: TGTGCCAGCAGTTATCGGACAGGGGAAGAGACCCAGTACTTC.

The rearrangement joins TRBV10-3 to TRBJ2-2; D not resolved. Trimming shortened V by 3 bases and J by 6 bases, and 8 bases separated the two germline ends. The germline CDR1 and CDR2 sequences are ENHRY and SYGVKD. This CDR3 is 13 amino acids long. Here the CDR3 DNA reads TGTGCCATCAGTGACCATCCCCCCGGGGAGCTGTTTTTT. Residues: CAISDHPPGELFF.

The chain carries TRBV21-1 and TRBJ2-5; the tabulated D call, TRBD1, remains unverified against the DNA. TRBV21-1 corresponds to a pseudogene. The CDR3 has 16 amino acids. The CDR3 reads CASSTASHKQKGAQYF. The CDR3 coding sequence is TGTGCCAGCAGCACGGCCAGTCACAAGCAAAAAGGGGCCCAGTACTTC.

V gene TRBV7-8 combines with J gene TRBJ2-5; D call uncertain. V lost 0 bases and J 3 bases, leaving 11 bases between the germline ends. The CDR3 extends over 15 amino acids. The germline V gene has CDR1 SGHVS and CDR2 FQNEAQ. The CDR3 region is CASSLALAVEETQYF. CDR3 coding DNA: TGTGCCAGCAGCTTAGCGCTGGCAGTTGAAGAGACCCAGTACTTC. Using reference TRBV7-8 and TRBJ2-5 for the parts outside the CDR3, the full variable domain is GAGVSQSPRYKVAKRGQDVALRCDPISGHVSLFWYQQALGQGPEFLTYFQNEAQLDKSGLPSDRFFAERPEGSVSTLKIQRTQQEDSAVYLCASSLALAVEETQYFGPGTRLLVL.

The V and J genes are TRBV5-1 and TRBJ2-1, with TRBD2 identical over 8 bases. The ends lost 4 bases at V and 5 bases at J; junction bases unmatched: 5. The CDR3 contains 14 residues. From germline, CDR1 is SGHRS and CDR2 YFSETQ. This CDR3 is CASSPGTRDNEQFF. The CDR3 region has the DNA TGCGCCAGCAGCCCCGGGACTAGAGACAATGAGCAGTTCTTC.

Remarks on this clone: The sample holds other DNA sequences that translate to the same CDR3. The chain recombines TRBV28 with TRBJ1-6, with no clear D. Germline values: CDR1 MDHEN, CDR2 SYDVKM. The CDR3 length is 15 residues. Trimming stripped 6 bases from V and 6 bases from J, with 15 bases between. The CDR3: CASSETGGSNSPLHF. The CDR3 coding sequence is TGTGCCAGCAGCGAGACGGGCGGGTCTAATTCACCCCTCCACTTT. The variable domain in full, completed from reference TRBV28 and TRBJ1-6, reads DVKVTQSSRYLVKRTGEKVFLECVQDMDHENMFWYRQDPGLGLRLIYFSYDVKMKEKGDIPEGYSVSREKKERFSLILESASTNQTSMYLCASSETGGSNSPLHFGNGTRLTVT.

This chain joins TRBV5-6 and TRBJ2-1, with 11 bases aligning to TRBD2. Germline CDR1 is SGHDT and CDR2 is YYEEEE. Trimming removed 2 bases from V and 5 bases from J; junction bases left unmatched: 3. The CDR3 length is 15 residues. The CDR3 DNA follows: TGTGCCAGCAGCTTCGGGGGACTAGCGGACAATGAGCAGTTCTTC. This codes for CASSFGGLADNEQFF.

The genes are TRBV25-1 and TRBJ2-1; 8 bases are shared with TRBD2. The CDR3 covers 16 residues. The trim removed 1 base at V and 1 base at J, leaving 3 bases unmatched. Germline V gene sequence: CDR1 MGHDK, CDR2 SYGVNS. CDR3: CASSELAGGSYNEQFF. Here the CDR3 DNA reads TGTGCCAGCAGTGAATTGGCGGGAGGTTCCTACAATGAGCAGTTCTTC.

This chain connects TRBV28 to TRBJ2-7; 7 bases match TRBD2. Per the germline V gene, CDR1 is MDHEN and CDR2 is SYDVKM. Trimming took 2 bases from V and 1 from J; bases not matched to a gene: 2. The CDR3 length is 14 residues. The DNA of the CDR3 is TGTGCCAGCAGTTTAGCGGGGGATTCCTACGAGCAGTACTTC. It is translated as CASSLAGDSYEQYF.

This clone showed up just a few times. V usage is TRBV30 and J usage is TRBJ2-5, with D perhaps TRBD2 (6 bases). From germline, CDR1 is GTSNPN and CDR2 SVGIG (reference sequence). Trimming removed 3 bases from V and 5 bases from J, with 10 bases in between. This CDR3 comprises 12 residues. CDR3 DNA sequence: TGTGCCTGGAGGGCAGGGAGGGAGACCCAGTACTTC. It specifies CAWRAGRETQYF.

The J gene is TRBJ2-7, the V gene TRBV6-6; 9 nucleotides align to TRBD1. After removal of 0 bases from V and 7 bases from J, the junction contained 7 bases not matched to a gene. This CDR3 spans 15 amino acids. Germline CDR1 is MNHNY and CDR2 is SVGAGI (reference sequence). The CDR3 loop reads CASSYSPGQGYEQYF. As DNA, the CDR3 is TGTGCCAGCAGTTACTCCCCGGGACAGGGATATGAGCAGTACTTC.

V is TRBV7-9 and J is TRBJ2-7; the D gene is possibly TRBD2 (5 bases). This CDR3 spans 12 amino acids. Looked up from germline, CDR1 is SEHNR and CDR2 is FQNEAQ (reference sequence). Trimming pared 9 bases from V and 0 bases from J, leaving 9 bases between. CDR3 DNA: TGTGCCAGTGAGGGTGGCTCCTACGAGCAGTACTTC. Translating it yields CASEGGSYEQYF.

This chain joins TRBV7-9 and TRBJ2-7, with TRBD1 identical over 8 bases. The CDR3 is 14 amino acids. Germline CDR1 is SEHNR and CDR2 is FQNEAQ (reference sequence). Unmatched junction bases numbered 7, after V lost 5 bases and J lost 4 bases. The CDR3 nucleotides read TGTGCCAGCAGCGGTCGGACAGGGACTTACGAGCAGTACTTC. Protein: CASSGRTGTYEQYF. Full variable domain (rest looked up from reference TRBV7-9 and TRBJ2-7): DTGVSQNPRHKITKRGQNVTFRCDPISEHNRLYWYRQTLGQGPEFLTYFQNEAQLEKSRLLSDRFSAERPKGSFSTLEIQRTEQGDSAMYLCASSGRTGTYEQYFGPGTRLTVT.

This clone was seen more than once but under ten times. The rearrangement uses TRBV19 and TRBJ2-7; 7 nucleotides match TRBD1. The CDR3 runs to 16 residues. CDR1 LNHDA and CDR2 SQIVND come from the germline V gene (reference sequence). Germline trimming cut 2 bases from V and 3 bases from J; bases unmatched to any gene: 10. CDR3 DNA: TGTGCCAGTAGTATACGGGACAGAGGGTTGATCTACGAGCAGTACTTC. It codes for CASSIRDRGLIYEQYF.

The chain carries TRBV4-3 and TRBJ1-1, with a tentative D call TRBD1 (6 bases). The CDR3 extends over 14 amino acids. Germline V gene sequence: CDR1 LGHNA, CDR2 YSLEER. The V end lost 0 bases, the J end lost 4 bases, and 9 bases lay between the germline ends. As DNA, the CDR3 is TGCGCCAGCAGCCAAGAGCAGGGGACCACTGAAGCTTTCTTT. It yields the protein CASSQEQGTTEAFF.

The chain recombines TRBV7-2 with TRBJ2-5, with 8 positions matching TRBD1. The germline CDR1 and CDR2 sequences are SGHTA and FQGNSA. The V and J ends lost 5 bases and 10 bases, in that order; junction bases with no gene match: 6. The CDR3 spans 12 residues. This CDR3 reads CASSLRDRNQYF. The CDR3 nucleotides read TGTGCCAGCAGCCTCCGGGACAGGAACCAGTACTTC.

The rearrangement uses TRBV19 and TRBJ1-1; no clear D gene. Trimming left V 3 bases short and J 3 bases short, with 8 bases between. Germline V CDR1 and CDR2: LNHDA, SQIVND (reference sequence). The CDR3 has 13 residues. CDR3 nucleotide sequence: TGTGCCAGTAGTATGTCCGGGGACACTGAAGCTTTCTTT. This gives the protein CASSMSGDTEAFF.

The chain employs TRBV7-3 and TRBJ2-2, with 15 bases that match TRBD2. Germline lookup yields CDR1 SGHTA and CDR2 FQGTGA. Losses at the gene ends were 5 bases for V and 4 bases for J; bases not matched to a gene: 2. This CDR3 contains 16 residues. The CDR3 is CASSLGLAGGTGELFF. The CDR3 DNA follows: TGTGCCAGCAGCCTGGGACTAGCGGGAGGCACCGGGGAGCTGTTTTTT.

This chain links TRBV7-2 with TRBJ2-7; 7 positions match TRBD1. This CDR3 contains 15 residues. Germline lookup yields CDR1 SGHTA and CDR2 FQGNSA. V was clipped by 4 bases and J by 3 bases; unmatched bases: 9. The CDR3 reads CASSSEPGQSYEQYF. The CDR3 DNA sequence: TGTGCCAGCAGCTCGGAACCGGGACAGAGCTACGAGCAGTACTTC.

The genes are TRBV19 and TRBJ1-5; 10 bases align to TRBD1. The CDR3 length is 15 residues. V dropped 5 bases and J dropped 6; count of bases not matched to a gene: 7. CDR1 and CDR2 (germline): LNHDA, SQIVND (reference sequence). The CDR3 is CASSATGTGAQPQHF. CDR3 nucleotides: TGTGCCAGTAGTGCCACTGGGACAGGGGCTCAGCCCCAGCATTTT.

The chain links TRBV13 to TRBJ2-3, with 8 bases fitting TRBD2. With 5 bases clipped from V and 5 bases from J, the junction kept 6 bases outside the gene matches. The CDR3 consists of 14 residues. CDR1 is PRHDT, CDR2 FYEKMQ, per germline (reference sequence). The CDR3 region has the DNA TGTGCCAGCAGCACGGGACTAGTCAAAGATACGCAGTATTTT. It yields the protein CASSTGLVKDTQYF.

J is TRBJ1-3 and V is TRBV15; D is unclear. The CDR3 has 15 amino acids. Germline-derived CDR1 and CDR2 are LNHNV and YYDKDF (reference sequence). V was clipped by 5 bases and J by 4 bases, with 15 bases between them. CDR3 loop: CATSYEGGIGNTIYF. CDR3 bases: TGTGCCACCAGCTACGAAGGAGGGATCGGAAACACCATATATTTT.